The entry that follows covers one TCR beta chain sequence. The antigen is unknown. The germline V and J ends were trimmed by 4 bases and 7 bases, with 5 bases remaining between them. Germline loops: CDR1 GTSNPN, CDR2 SVGIG (reference sequence). This CDR3 has 11 amino acids. Sequencing of DNA taken from cultured CD4+ T cells relied on the Oncomine TCR Beta short-read assay. TCRdb re-derived calls from the PCR reads in MiXCR, one entry per CDR3 protein. The table shows some 9,000 distinct CDR3 sequences, with just under 65% occurring only once. Stated treatment: 10-day PBMC culture with coronavirus spike peptide pools or control peptides (ViraFEST assay). Positive PCR dates spanned March to December 2020, predating US Alpha, Beta and Delta variants. These data originate in a study of vaccination and CD4 T cells after COVID-19.

V usage is TRBV30 and J usage is TRBJ1-6, with unresolved D. Sequencing was performed on CD4+ T cells from blood, cultured in vitro. The receptor was isolated from a human donor who had recovered from COVID-19. The CDR3 DNA reads TGTGCCTGGACCGTAAATTCACCCCTCCACTTT. It translates to CAWTVNSPLHF.